Listed here are 15 T cell receptor beta chains from one sample, sequenced in a study of beta chain features in type 1 diabetes. Expressed TCRB transcripts were sequenced after all isolated RNA was converted to cDNA. Clones were sequenced by immunoSEQ multiplex PCR, and TCRdb holds only the in-frame ones, with some missing. The table lists some 500,000 clones, roughly 11% of them singletons. The source material was naive CD4+ T cells from blood. The receptors come from a woman between 18 and 30 years old in good health.

This clone was found a few times. The J gene is TRBJ1-1, the V gene TRBV5-4; a weak D match, TRBD1 (6 bases). Trimming removed 4 bases from V and 3 bases from J, with 7 bases in between. This CDR3 spans 12 amino acids. CDR1 is SGHNT, CDR2 YYREEE, per germline (reference sequence). The DNA of the CDR3 is TGTGCCAGCAGCCAGGGGTACACTGAAGCTTTCTTT. It is translated as CASSQGYTEAFF.

This sequence joins TRBV7-3 and TRBJ2-1; 10 bases agree with TRBD2. Trimming cost V 5 bases and J 6 bases; bases outside gene matches: 10. Germline V gene sequence: CDR1 SGHTA, CDR2 FQGTGA. The CDR3 runs to 16 residues. The CDR3, as DNA: TGTGCCAGCAGCCCCCTAGCGGGAGTATCTTCCAATGAGCAGTTCTTC. This gives the protein CASSPLAGVSSNEQFF.

The chain couples TRBV2 to TRBJ2-1; 10 bases are shared with TRBD1. Trimming took 4 bases from V and 6 from J; bases not matched to a gene: 6. Germline loops: CDR1 SNHLY, CDR2 FYNNEI. The CDR3 has 15 amino acids. The CDR3 nucleotides are TGTGCCAGCAGTGCTAGACAGGGGGCAGGCAATGAGCAGTTCTTC. As protein: CASSARQGAGNEQFF.

The genes are TRBV25-1 and TRBJ2-1, with 11 positions matching TRBD2. The germline gives CDR1 MGHDK, CDR2 SYGVNS. The CDR3 has 15 amino acids. Trimming removed 3 bases from V and 4 bases from J; junction bases left unmatched: 2. The CDR3 region is CASSEASGRYNEQFF. CDR3 nucleotides: TGTGCCAGCAGTGAGGCTAGCGGGAGGTACAATGAGCAGTTCTTC. The variable domain in full, completed from reference TRBV25-1 and TRBJ2-1, reads EADIYQTPRYLVIGTGKKITLECSQTMGHDKMYWYQQDPGMELHLIHYSYGVNSTEKGDLSSESTVSRIRTEHFPLTLESARPSHTSQYLCASSEASGRYNEQFFGPGTRLTVL.

The chain recombines TRBV5-1 with TRBJ2-5, with TRBD1 as a possible D gene (7 bases). V was shortened by 4 bases and J by 3 bases, with 13 bases between the two germline ends. The CDR3 has 14 amino acids. Germline-derived CDR1 and CDR2 are SGHRS and YFSETQ. CDR3 in amino acids: CASSRGTEKETQYF. The CDR3 DNA sequence: TGCGCCAGCAGCCGGGGGACAGAGAAAGAGACCCAGTACTTC.

The table lists this clone with a few counts. V is TRBV13 and J is TRBJ1-2; possible D gene TRBD1, 5 bases. The V gene lost 1 base and the J gene lost 8 bases, with 20 bases spanning the gap. Germline V gene sequence: CDR1 PRHDT, CDR2 FYEKMQ (reference sequence). The CDR3 is 16 residues long. CDR3 amino acids: CASSLELRGQSGGYTF. CDR3 nucleotide sequence: TGTGCCAGCAGCTTAGAATTGCGGGGCCAATCCGGGGGCTACACCTTC. Full variable domain (rest looked up from reference TRBV13 and TRBJ1-2): AAGVIQSPRHLIKEKRETATLKCYPIPRHDTVYWYQQGPGQDPQFLISFYEKMQSDKGSIPDRFSAQQFSDYHSELNMSSLELGDSALYFCASSLELRGQSGGYTFGSGTRLTVV.

The chain links TRBV25-1 to TRBJ2-7; the D gene is possibly TRBD2 (5 bases). The CDR3 spans 14 residues. V was cut by 8 bases and J by 3 bases, with 17 bases left in between. CDR1 is MGHDK and CDR2 is SYGVNS in the germline V gene. The CDR3 is CASHSSTGNYEQYF. The DNA for the CDR3 is TGTGCCAGCCACTCCTCGACGGGGAACTACGAGCAGTACTTC.

This clone has more than one count but fewer than ten. The rearrangement joins TRBV28 to TRBJ2-3; 13 bases fit TRBD2. Germline-derived CDR1 and CDR2 are MDHEN and SYDVKM. This CDR3 is built from 15 residues. With 6 bases clipped from V and 7 bases from J, the junction kept 7 bases outside the gene matches. CDR3 sequence (DNA): TGTGCCAGCAGGTTACTAGCGGGGGGGCCAAATACGCAGTATTTT. Protein: CASRLLAGGPNTQYF.

The chain joins TRBV7-2 to TRBJ2-5, with TRBD2 matching 11 bases. CDR3 size: 17 residues. Unmatched junction bases numbered 9, after V lost 1 base and J lost 5 bases. Germline assignment: CDR1 SGHTA and CDR2 FQGNSA. The CDR3 nucleotides read TGTGCCAGCAGCTTAGTACTAGCGGGGGACCCGGGGGAGACCCAGTACTTC. This encodes CASSLVLAGDPGETQYF.

V gene TRBV30 combines with J gene TRBJ2-7; D remains unclear. Germline-derived CDR1 and CDR2 are GTSNPN and SVGIG (reference sequence). The CDR3 is 13 amino acids. Trimming shortened V by 5 bases and J by 1 base, and 12 bases separated the two germline ends. In nucleotides, the CDR3 is TGTGCCTGGGAGATTCGTTCGTCCTACGAGCAGTACTTC. It specifies CAWEIRSSYEQYF.

This rearrangement joins TRBV2 to TRBJ1-5; the D is unclear. Trimming removed 7 bases from V and 6 bases from J, with 13 bases in between. Germline CDR1 reads SNHLY; CDR2 reads FYNNEI. This CDR3 is built from 13 residues. The CDR3 region is CASKAGAGQPQHF. The CDR3, as DNA: TGTGCCAGCAAGGCGGGAGCGGGTCAGCCCCAGCATTTT. The variable domain in full, with the rest retrieved from reference TRBV2 and TRBJ1-5, is EPEVTQTPSHQVTQMGQEVILRCVPISNHLYFYWYRQILGQKVEFLVSFYNNEISEKSEIFDDQFSVERPDGSNFTLKIRSTKLEDSAMYFCASKAGAGQPQHFGDGTRLSIL.

The chain recombines TRBV25-1 with TRBJ2-5; 9 bases fit TRBD1. Germline CDR1 reads MGHDK; CDR2 reads SYGVNS. The trim removed 7 bases at V and 5 bases at J, leaving 14 bases unmatched. The CDR3 has 16 amino acids. The CDR3 coding sequence is TGTGCCAGCACCCTGATTCGGGACAGGGAAAGGGAGACCCAGTACTTC. Amino acids: CASTLIRDRERETQYF.

This clone has a handful of counts. J is TRBJ2-5 and V is TRBV18; 8 bases match TRBD1. Looked up from germline, CDR1 is KGHSH and CDR2 is LQKENI. This CDR3 contains 17 residues. The V gene end was trimmed by 1 base and the J gene end by 3 bases; junction bases not matched to a gene: 10. The CDR3 spells CASSPQVSGGYEETQYF. CDR3 DNA sequence: TGTGCCAGCTCACCACAAGTTTCAGGGGGCTACGAAGAGACCCAGTACTTC.

This clone was detected a few times. V usage is TRBV6-1 and J usage is TRBJ2-3, with D uncertain. Germline CDR1 and CDR2: MNHNS and SASEGT. This CDR3 is built from 14 residues. V lost 6 bases and J 2 bases, leaving 12 bases between the germline ends. The CDR3 loop is CASRTDGSTDTQYF. The CDR3 bases are TGTGCCAGCAGGACGGACGGATCCACAGATACGCAGTATTTT.

For the CDR3, the DNA is TGTGCCAGTAGTATAGGCCCCCTTGGTGGCTACACCTTC. Translated, it gives CASSIGPLGGYTF. The chain recombines TRBV19 with TRBJ1-2; D is unclear. The CDR3 is made up of 13 amino acids. In germline, CDR1 is LNHDA, CDR2 SQIVND (reference sequence). V was pared by 1 base and J by 7 bases, with 10 bases between.